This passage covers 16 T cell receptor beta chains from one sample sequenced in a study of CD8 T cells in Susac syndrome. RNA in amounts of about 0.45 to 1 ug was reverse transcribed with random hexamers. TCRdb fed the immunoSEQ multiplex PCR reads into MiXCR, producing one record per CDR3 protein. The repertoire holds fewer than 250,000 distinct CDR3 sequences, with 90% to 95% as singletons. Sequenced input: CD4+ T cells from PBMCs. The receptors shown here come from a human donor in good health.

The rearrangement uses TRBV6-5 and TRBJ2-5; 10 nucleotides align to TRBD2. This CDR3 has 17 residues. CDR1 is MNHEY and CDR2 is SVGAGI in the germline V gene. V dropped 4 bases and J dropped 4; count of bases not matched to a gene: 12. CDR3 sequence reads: CASSFGTSDSIRETQYF. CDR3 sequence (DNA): TGTGCCAGCAGTTTCGGGACTAGCGACTCAATACGAGAGACCCAGTACTTC.

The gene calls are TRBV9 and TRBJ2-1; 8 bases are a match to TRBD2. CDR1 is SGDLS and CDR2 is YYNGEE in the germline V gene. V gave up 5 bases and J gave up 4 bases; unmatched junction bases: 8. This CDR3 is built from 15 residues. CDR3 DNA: TGTGCCAGCAGGTCCGGGGGGGGGTTTTACAATGAGCAGTTCTTC. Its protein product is CASRSGGGFYNEQFF.

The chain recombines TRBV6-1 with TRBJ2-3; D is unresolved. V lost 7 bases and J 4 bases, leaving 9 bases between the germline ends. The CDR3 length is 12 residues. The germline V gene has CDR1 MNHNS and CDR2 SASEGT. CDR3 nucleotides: TGTGCCAGCACCCGTGTGGCAGATACGCAGTATTTT. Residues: CASTRVADTQYF.

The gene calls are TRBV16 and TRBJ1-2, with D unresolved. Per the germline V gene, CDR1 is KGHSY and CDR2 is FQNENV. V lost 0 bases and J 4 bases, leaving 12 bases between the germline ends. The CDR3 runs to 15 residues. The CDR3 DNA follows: TGTGCCAGCAGCCAATCGATCCAGGTTTCCTATGGCTACACCTTC. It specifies CASSQSIQVSYGYTF.

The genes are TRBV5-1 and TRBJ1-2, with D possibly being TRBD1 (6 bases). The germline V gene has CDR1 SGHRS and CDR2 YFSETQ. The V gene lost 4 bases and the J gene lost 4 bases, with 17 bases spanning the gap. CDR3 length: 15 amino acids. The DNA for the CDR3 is TGCGCCAGCAGCCCGTGGACAGCTGCGGGCTATGGCTACACCTTC. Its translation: CASSPWTAAGYGYTF.

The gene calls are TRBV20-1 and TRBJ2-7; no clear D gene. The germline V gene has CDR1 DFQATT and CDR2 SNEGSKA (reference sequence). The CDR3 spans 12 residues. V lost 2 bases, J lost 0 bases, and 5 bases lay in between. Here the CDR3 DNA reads TGCAGTGCTAGACTGAGCTCCTACGAGCAGTACTTC. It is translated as CSARLSSYEQYF.

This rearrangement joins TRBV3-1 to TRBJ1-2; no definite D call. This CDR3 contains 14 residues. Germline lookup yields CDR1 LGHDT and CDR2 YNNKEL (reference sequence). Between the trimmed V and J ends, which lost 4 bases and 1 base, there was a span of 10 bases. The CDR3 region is CASSPHGSNYGYTF. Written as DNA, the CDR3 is TGTGCCAGCAGCCCCCATGGGAGTAACTATGGCTACACCTTC.

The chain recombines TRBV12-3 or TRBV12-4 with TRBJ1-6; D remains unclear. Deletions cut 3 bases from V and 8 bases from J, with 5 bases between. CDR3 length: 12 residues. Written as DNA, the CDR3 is TGTGCCAGCAGTTTGAGGGATTCACCCCTCCACTTT. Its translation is CASSLRDSPLHF.

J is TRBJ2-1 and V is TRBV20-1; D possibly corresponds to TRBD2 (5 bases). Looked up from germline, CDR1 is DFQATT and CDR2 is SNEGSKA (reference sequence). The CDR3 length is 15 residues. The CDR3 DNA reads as TGCAGCGTCGTCGCAGCGGCGAGCTCCTACAATGAGCAGTTCTTC. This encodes CSVVAAASSYNEQFF.

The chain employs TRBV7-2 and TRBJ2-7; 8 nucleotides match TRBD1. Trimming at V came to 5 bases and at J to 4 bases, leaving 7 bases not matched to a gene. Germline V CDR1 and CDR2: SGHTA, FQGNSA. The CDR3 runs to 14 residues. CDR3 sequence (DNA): TGTGCCAGCAGCCAAGACAGGGGATGGTACGAGCAGTACTTC. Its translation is CASSQDRGWYEQYF.

This CDR3 reads CASSNLRRGSGELFF. The CDR3 region has the DNA TGTGCCAGTAGTAATCTACGTCGGGGTAGCGGGGAGCTGTTTTTT. The chain combines TRBV19 with TRBJ2-2; a weak D match, TRBD2 (5 bases). The germline V gene has CDR1 LNHDA and CDR2 SQIVND (reference sequence). V lost 4 bases and J lost 7, with 16 bases in between. CDR3 length equals 15 residues. Looking up the rest from reference TRBV19 and TRBJ2-2 gives the full variable domain: DGGITQSPKYLFRKEGQNVTLSCEQNLNHDAMYWYRQDPGQGLRLIYYSQIVNDFQKGDIAEGYSVSREKKESFPLTVTSAQKNPTAFYLCASSNLRRGSGELFFGEGSRLTVL.

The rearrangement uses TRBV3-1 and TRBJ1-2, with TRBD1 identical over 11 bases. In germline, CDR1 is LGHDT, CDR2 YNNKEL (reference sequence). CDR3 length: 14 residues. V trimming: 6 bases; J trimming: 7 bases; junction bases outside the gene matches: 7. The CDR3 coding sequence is TGTGCCAGCAGTCTGGACAGGGGGCTGCGTGGCTACACCTTC. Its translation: CASSLDRGLRGYTF.

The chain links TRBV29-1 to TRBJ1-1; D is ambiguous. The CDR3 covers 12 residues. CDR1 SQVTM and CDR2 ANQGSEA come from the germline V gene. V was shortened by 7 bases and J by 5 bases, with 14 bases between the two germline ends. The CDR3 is CSGTSFGTEAFF. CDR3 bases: TGCAGCGGGACGTCATTTGGTACTGAAGCTTTCTTT.

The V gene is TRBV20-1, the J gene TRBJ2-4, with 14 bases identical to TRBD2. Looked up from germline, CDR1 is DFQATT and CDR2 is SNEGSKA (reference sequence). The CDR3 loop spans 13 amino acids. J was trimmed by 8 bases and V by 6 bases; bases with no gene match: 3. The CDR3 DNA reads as TGCAGTGCCCTGGGACTAGCGGGGGACATTCAGTACTTC. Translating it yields CSALGLAGDIQYF.

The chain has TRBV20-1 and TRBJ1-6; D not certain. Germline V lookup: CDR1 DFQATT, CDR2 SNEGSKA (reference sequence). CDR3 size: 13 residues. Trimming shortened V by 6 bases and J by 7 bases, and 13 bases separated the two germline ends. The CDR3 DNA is TGCAGTGCACGCCCTAGCTCGAATTCACCCCTCCACTTT. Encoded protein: CSARPSSNSPLHF.

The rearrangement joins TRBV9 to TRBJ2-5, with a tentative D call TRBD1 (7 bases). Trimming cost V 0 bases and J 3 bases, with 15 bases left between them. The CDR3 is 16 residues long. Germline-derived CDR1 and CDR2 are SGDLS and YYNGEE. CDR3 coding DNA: TGTGCCAGCAGCGTAGCCCAGGGCAGGGGGGAAGAGACCCAGTACTTC. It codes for CASSVAQGRGEETQYF. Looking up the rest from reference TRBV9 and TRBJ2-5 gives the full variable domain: DSGVTQTPKHLITATGQRVTLRCSPRSGDLSVYWYQQSLDQGLQFLIQYYNGEERAKGNILERFSAQQFPDLHSELNLSSLELGDSALYFCASSVAQGRGEETQYFGPGTRLLVL.